A selection of T cell receptor beta chains follows, all from one sample in a study of cytomegalovirus exposure and HLA in healthy donors. Generated by immunoSEQ multiplex PCR, the TCRdb table keeps only in-frame clones and is missing some. The sample has 170,000 or so clones, approximately 79% seen once. Sequenced: PBMCs. The source is a woman between 35 and 50 years old in good health and CMV-seronegative. CDR3s include the opening cysteine and the closing phenylalanine or tryptophan. The order of the fields is D gene, J gene, V gene, clone size, CDR3 DNA, CDR3 protein. D genes are given only for firm matches. The size entry is marked missing in some rows and otherwise reads once, few, many or a size class.

-,TRBJ2-7,TRBV5-5,-,TGTGCCAGCAGCTTGGTGAGGTTGGCCTACGAGCAGTACTTC,CASSLVRLAYEQYF
-,TRBJ2-1,TRBV19,-,TGTGCCAGCAGTATGAGATGGGGCGCCGGGCAGTTCTTC,CASSMRWGAGQFF
-,TRBJ2-2,TRBV9,once,TGTGCCAGCAGTGCTGGGGGCGCAAACGGGGAGCTGTTTTTT,CASSAGGANGELFF
TRBD2,TRBJ2-1,TRBV6-4,-,TGTGCCAGCAATCGAGTAGCGGGAGGGGTGGTTGATGAGCAGTTCTTC,CASNRVAGGVVDEQFF
-,TRBJ2-2,TRBV12-5,few,TGTGCTAGTGCTCCCCAGGGGCGGACCGGGGAGCTGTTTTTT,CASAPQGRTGELFF
TRBD1,TRBJ2-7,TRBV7-2,-,TGTGCCAGCAGCTTAGACGGACAGGGGGCCTACGAGCAGTACTTC,CASSLDGQGAYEQYF
-,TRBJ2-7,TRBV27,-,TGTGCCAGTTTGGGGCGGGGCTACGAGCAGTACTTC,CASLGRGYEQYF
TRBD1,TRBJ2-7,TRBV4-1,-,TGCGCCAGCAGTAGGGACAGATCCTACGAGCAGTACTTC,CASSRDRSYEQYF
TRBD1,TRBJ2-7,TRBV29-1,-,TGCAGCGTTGAGGACAGGGGTTCCTACGAGCAGTACTTC,CSVEDRGSYEQYF
-,TRBJ2-1,TRBV30,-,TGTGCCTGGAGTGTCGGGGTCCTAGCAAGACTCAATGAGCAGTTCTTC,CAWSVGVLARLNEQFF
TRBD1,TRBJ2-7,TRBV11-2,-,TGTGCCAGCAGCTCGTTCGGGACAGACTACGAGCAGTACTTC,CASSSFGTDYEQYF
TRBD1,TRBJ1-1,TRBV6-5,-,TGTGCCAGCAGTTCTCCCATTAGACAGGGCCTACGTGGAGCTTTCTTT,CASSSPIRQGLRGAFF
TRBD1,TRBJ1-2,TRBV19,-,TGTGCCAGTAAAAAGGAGGGGGCACTAAACTATGGCTACACCTTC,CASKKEGALNYGYTF
-,TRBJ1-4,TRBV5-4,-,TGTGCCAGCAGCCGGACATGGGATGCGGCTAATGAAAAACTGTTTTTT,CASSRTWDAANEKLFF
-,TRBJ2-7,TRBV11-3,once,TGTGCCAGCAGCTCCCGGGACATCAACCACTACGAGCAGTACTTC,CASSSRDINHYEQYF
-,TRBJ2-1,TRBV7-9,-,TGTGCCAGCAGCTTAGGGCAGGGGGGCTACAATGAGCAGTTCTTC,CASSLGQGGYNEQFF
-,TRBJ2-1,TRBV4-3,-,TGCGCCAGCAGCCAAGAACCTCCTCCTCGGGAGCGTGAGCAGTTCTTC,CASSQEPPPREREQFF
TRBD1,TRBJ2-7,TRBV14,-,TGTGCCAGCAGCCAGGACCGGGACAGGGTCCCCTACGAGCAGTACTTC,CASSQDRDRVPYEQYF
TRBD2,TRBJ2-3,TRBV27,-,TGTGCCAGCAGTTTGTCGAGGGGACTAGTAACAGATACGCAGTATTTT,CASSLSRGLVTDTQYF
-,TRBJ1-1,TRBV27,-,TGTGCCAGCAGGGACCCTTGGGGCGCCTACACTGAAGCTTTCTTT,CASRDPWGAYTEAFF
-,TRBJ1-3,TRBV28,once,TGTGCCAGCACCACGACAGAAGTTCGAAACACCATATATTTT,CASTTTEVRNTIYF
-,TRBJ2-7,TRBV27,few,TGTGCCAGCAGTCGCTCGGTGTACGAGCAGTACTTC,CASSRSVYEQYF
-,TRBJ2-3,TRBV6-5,few,TGTGCCAGCAGCCCTGTAGTCGGGGTTACAGATACGCAGTATTTT,CASSPVVGVTDTQYF
-,TRBJ2-7,TRBV27,-,TGCGGTCGAGGTGTACTCGTCTACGAGCAGTACTTC,CGRGVLVYEQYF
TRBD1,TRBJ1-1,TRBV2,-,TGTGCCAGCAGACCCGACAGGGCTACTGAAGCTTTCTTT,CASRPDRATEAFF